These 31 T cell receptor beta chains came from one sample sequenced in a study of blood T cell repertoires in COVID-19 (dated by TCRdb to the early 2020s). The library came from the immunoSEQ multiplex PCR assay. TCRdb holds this immuneACCESS table with in-frame rearrangements only. Some clones are missing; in checked studies, unresolved V genes explain under half, and the rest has no known cause. The sample table contains over 450,000 clones; only one count was recorded for roughly nine tenths of them. The ten largest account for 0.75% to 0.9% of the sample. Sequenced: peripheral blood. These receptors were taken from a man between 18 and 29 years old with COVID-19, enrolled during active disease.

This rearrangement joins TRBV6-5 to TRBJ2-3; 10 bases match TRBD2. Germline V CDR1 and CDR2: MNHEY, SVGAGI. Trimming at V came to 7 bases and at J to 3 bases, leaving 7 bases not matched to a gene. The CDR3 runs 15 residues. CDR3 coding DNA: TGTGCCAGCACCCTAGCGGGAGTGGGTACAGATACGCAGTATTTT. Translation gives CASTLAGVGTDTQYF.

This chain joins TRBV7-6 and TRBJ1-1; D might be TRBD1 (5 bases). Trimming pared 4 bases from V and 4 bases from J, leaving 13 bases between. Per germline, CDR1 SGHVS and CDR2 FNYEAQ. This CDR3 comprises 14 residues. CDR3 sequence: CASSSARGGTEAFF. DNA of the CDR3: TGTGCCAGCAGCTCGGCCCGGGGGGGCACTGAAGCTTTCTTT.

This clone was observed a handful of times. The chain couples TRBV9 to TRBJ2-7; 7 nucleotides align to TRBD2. Germline trimming cut 0 bases from V and 7 bases from J; bases unmatched to any gene: 10. The CDR3 totals 15 residues. Germline CDR1 and CDR2: SGDLS and YYNGEE. The CDR3 here is CASSVGPSGRSEQYF. DNA for the CDR3: TGTGCCAGCAGCGTAGGGCCTAGCGGTCGGTCGGAGCAGTACTTC. The full variable domain, its missing parts supplied by reference TRBV9 and TRBJ2-7, is DSGVTQTPKHLITATGQRVTLRCSPRSGDLSVYWYQQSLDQGLQFLIQYYNGEERAKGNILERFSAQQFPDLHSELNLSSLELGDSALYFCASSVGPSGRSEQYFGPGTRLTVT.

The V and J genes are TRBV29-1 and TRBJ2-2; TRBD1 agrees at 7 bases. CDR3 length: 13 amino acids. Germline-derived CDR1 and CDR2 are SQVTM and ANQGSEA. Unmatched junction bases numbered 1, after V lost 6 bases and J lost 0 bases. The CDR3 coding sequence is TGCAGCGTAGACAGGGCGAACACCGGGGAGCTGTTTTTT. Amino acids: CSVDRANTGELFF.

V is TRBV25-1 and J is TRBJ2-5; weak D call: TRBD2 (5 bases). The ends were cut back, 6 bases at V and 2 bases at J, with 10 bases in the middle. CDR3 length: 13 amino acids. Germline values: CDR1 MGHDK, CDR2 SYGVNS. CDR3 DNA sequence: TGTGCCAGCAGGAGTGGAGGACAAGAGACCCAGTACTTC. This encodes CASRSGGQETQYF.

This clone appeared once. The genes are TRBV5-1 and TRBJ2-7; D ambiguous. Germline assignment: CDR1 SGHRS and CDR2 YFSETQ. Trimming removed 6 bases from V and 0 bases from J, with 13 bases in between. There are 14 residues in the CDR3. This CDR3 reads CASTPVESSYEQYF. CDR3 DNA sequence: TGCGCCAGCACCCCCGTCGAGAGCTCCTACGAGCAGTACTTC. Supplemented by reference TRBV5-1 and TRBJ2-7, the full variable domain reads KAGVTQTPRYLIKTRGQQVTLSCSPISGHRSVSWYQQTPGQGLQFLFEYFSETQRNKGNFPGRFSGRQFSNSRSEMNVSTLELGDSALYLCASTPVESSYEQYFGPGTRLTVT.

The chain joins TRBV19 to TRBJ2-2, with D possibly matching TRBD1 (5 bases). The CDR3 totals 15 residues. Trimming took off 3 bases at V and 1 base at J, with 9 bases between the two ends. Germline assignment: CDR1 LNHDA and CDR2 SQIVND (reference sequence). This chain's CDR3 is CASSIGQGNTGELFF. CDR3 nucleotide sequence: TGTGCCAGTAGTATCGGCCAGGGGAACACCGGGGAGCTGTTTTTT.

The J gene is TRBJ1-4, the V gene TRBV15; a possible D gene is TRBD1 (6 bases). Germline V gives CDR1 LNHNV, CDR2 YYDKDF (reference sequence). V lost 3 bases, J lost 0 bases, and 11 bases lay in between. CDR3 length equals 16 residues. CDR3 residues: CATSRDSSATNEKLFF. CDR3 bases: TGTGCCACCAGCAGGGACAGCAGTGCAACTAATGAAAAACTGTTTTTT.

V usage is TRBV25-1 and J usage is TRBJ1-6, with D unresolved. The CDR3 covers 18 residues. Germline assignment: CDR1 MGHDK and CDR2 SYGVNS. V was pared by 6 bases and J by 4 bases, with 22 bases between. The CDR3 here is CASSPPLGEASYNSPLHF. The CDR3 nucleotides read TGTGCCAGCAGCCCCCCGTTGGGAGAGGCTTCTTATAATTCACCCCTCCACTTT.

The J gene is TRBJ2-2, the V gene TRBV7-2; 8 bases align to TRBD2. CDR3 size: 17 residues. Germline CDR1 is SGHTA and CDR2 is FQGNSA. J gave up 2 bases and V 3 bases, and 8 bases lay outside the gene matches. The CDR3 protein is CASSLAGGALNTGELFF. DNA for the CDR3: TGTGCCAGCAGCTTGGCCGGGGGGGCCTTAAACACCGGGGAGCTGTTTTTT.

The J gene is TRBJ2-7, the V gene TRBV10-2; TRBD1 is a possible D gene (6 bases). V shed 7 bases and J shed 2 bases, with 15 bases lying between them. The length of the CDR3 is 14 residues. The germline V gene encodes CDR1 WSHSY and CDR2 SAAADI. This CDR3 is CASTGTKSPYEQYF. Written as DNA, the CDR3 is TGCGCCAGCACCGGGACAAAAAGCCCCTACGAGCAGTACTTC.

The rearrangement uses TRBV5-4 and TRBJ1-2, with D perhaps TRBD1 (6 bases). Trimming removed 4 bases from V and 3 bases from J, with 10 bases in between. The CDR3 contains 13 residues. The germline V gene encodes CDR1 SGHNT and CDR2 YYREEE (reference sequence). The CDR3 protein is CASSTRGDYGYTF. CDR3 DNA: TGTGCCAGCAGCACCAGGGGTGACTATGGCTACACCTTC.

As to this clone: Other DNA sequences in the same sample also yield this CDR3. The V and J genes are TRBV6-5 and TRBJ2-7, with D perhaps matching TRBD2 (6 bases). There are 14 residues in the CDR3. V shed 2 bases and J shed 2 bases, with 10 bases lying between them. The germline gives CDR1 MNHEY, CDR2 SVGAGI. The CDR3 loop reads CASSYGGSTYEQYF. The CDR3, as DNA: TGTGCCAGCAGTTACGGGGGGAGCACCTACGAGCAGTACTTC.

The rearrangement joins TRBV19 to TRBJ2-2; TRBD2 matches 10 bases. With 4 bases clipped from V and 7 bases from J, the junction kept 6 bases outside the gene matches. Germline V gene data show CDR1 as LNHDA and CDR2 as SQIVND (reference sequence). There are 15 residues in the CDR3. The CDR3 DNA is TGTGCCAGTAGTACCAGCGGGGGGGCCAGCGGGGAGCTGTTTTTT. Protein sequence: CASSTSGGASGELFF.

The V gene is TRBV10-2, the J gene TRBJ1-2; TRBD1 matches at 9 bases. Germline-derived CDR1 and CDR2 are WSHSY and SAAADI. This CDR3 spans 13 amino acids. Trimming took 4 bases from V and 8 from J; bases not matched to a gene: 5. The CDR3 coding sequence is TGCGCCAGCAGTGCTGGGACAGGGAGAGGCTACACCTTC. Amino acid sequence: CASSAGTGRGYTF.

This rearrangement joins TRBV9 to TRBJ1-1; D may be TRBD1 (5 bases). V shed 4 bases and J shed 0 bases, with 19 bases lying between them. The germline gives CDR1 SGDLS, CDR2 YYNGEE. The CDR3 totals 17 residues. The CDR3 DNA reads TGTGCCAGCAGCCCGGGCGGGGGGGAAAGTATGAACACTGAAGCTTTCTTT. Residues: CASSPGGGESMNTEAFF. Combining the CDR3 with reference TRBV9 and TRBJ1-1 gives the whole variable domain DSGVTQTPKHLITATGQRVTLRCSPRSGDLSVYWYQQSLDQGLQFLIQYYNGEERAKGNILERFSAQQFPDLHSELNLSSLELGDSALYFCASSPGGGESMNTEAFFGQGTRLTVV.

This chain connects TRBV5-1 to TRBJ1-1; D unresolved. Per germline, CDR1 SGHRS and CDR2 YFSETQ. The length of the CDR3 is 14 residues. Between the trimmed V and J ends, which lost 1 base and 4 bases, there was a span of 11 bases. The CDR3 is CASSLKSWPTEAFF. The CDR3 coding sequence is TGCGCCAGCAGCTTGAAATCCTGGCCCACTGAAGCTTTCTTT.

V gene TRBV6-5 combines with J gene TRBJ2-7; a weak D match, TRBD1 (6 bases). The germline gives CDR1 MNHEY, CDR2 SVGAGI. This CDR3 has 13 residues. V lost 4 bases, J lost 5 bases, and 12 bases lay in between. The CDR3 DNA reads TGTGCCAGCAGTTCCGGACAGATCCACGAGCAGTACTTC. Translated, it gives CASSSGQIHEQYF.

The chain uses TRBV14 and TRBJ2-3; D ambiguous. Germline CDR1 and CDR2: SGHDN and FVKESK. V lost 1 base to trimming and J lost 5 bases, with 4 bases between them. The CDR3 contains 12 residues. CDR3 sequence: CASSQGRDTQYF. CDR3 DNA: TGTGCCAGCAGCCAAGGCAGAGATACGCAGTATTTT.

The CDR3 here is CASSQASPYGYTF. The CDR3 DNA sequence: TGTGCCAGCAGCCAAGCCTCTCCTTATGGCTACACCTTC. The V gene is TRBV3-1 (or the pseudogene TRBV3-2), the J gene TRBJ1-2; D ambiguous. Germline CDR1 LGHDT, CDR2 YNNKEL (reference sequence). V was trimmed by 1 base and J by 5 bases, leaving 8 bases between them. The CDR3 has 13 residues.

This chain uses TRBV3-1 (or the pseudogene TRBV3-2) with TRBJ1-2; tentative D call: TRBD1 (5 bases). V was cut by 4 bases and J by 0 bases, with 21 bases left in between. The germline V gene has CDR1 LGHDT and CDR2 YNNKEL (reference sequence). This CDR3 comprises 18 residues. CDR3 nucleotides: TGTGCCAGCAGCCGTCTCGGGGAGGGGAGCGGGCCTAACTATGGCTACACCTTC. Translating gives CASSRLGEGSGPNYGYTF.

This sequence joins TRBV12-5 and TRBJ2-3; D is unresolved. The germline V gene encodes CDR1 LGHNT and CDR2 FRNRAP. The CDR3 runs 16 residues. Trimming left V 5 bases short and J 0 bases short, with 15 bases between. The CDR3 loop is CASGAIIFTSTDTQYF. Here the CDR3 DNA reads TGTGCTAGTGGTGCGATTATTTTCACTAGCACAGATACGCAGTATTTT.

This chain uses TRBV2 with TRBJ1-6; a weak D match, TRBD1 (5 bases). V was cut by 2 bases and J by 12 bases, with 17 bases left in between. The CDR3 is made up of 15 amino acids. Germline-derived CDR1 and CDR2 are SNHLY and FYNNEI. DNA of the CDR3: TGTGCCAGCAGTGAATCTAAAGACAGATTTTTACCCCTCCACTTT. It is translated as CASSESKDRFLPLHF. The full variable domain, rest sourced from reference TRBV2 and TRBJ1-6, is EPEVTQTPSHQVTQMGQEVILRCVPISNHLYFYWYRQILGQKVEFLVSFYNNEISEKSEIFDDQFSVERPDGSNFTLKIRSTKLEDSAMYFCASSESKDRFLPLHFGNGTRLTVT.

A word on this clone: The same CDR3 is also encoded by other DNA sequences in this sample. The CDR3 DNA is TGTGCCAGCAGCGTAGGGGAGGGTTACGAGCAGTACTTC. As protein: CASSVGEGYEQYF. The rearrangement links TRBV9 to TRBJ2-7; 7 nucleotides line up with TRBD2. Germline V lookup: CDR1 SGDLS, CDR2 YYNGEE. The length of the CDR3 is 13 residues. After removal of 0 bases from V and 4 bases from J, the junction contained 1 base not matched to a gene.

The genes are TRBV7-9 and TRBJ2-3; 8 bases line up with TRBD2. Trimming cost V 2 bases and J 4 bases; bases outside gene matches: 5. The germline CDR1 and CDR2 sequences are SEHNR and FQNEAQ (reference sequence). The CDR3 extends over 15 amino acids. CDR3 sequence: CASSLPGGPADTQYF. Here the CDR3 DNA reads TGTGCCAGCAGCTTACCGGGAGGGCCCGCAGATACGCAGTATTTT.

The chain links TRBV6-5 to TRBJ2-1, with 12 bases that match TRBD2. Trimming cost V 0 bases and J 10 bases; bases outside gene matches: 4. CDR3 size: 15 residues. Germline V gives CDR1 MNHEY, CDR2 SVGAGI. This CDR3 reads CASSYSTGLAGEQFF. The DNA of the CDR3 is TGTGCCAGCAGTTACTCTACCGGACTAGCGGGAGAGCAGTTCTTC.

The chain carries TRBV19 and TRBJ1-2; D might be TRBD1 (5 bases). Deletions cut 5 bases from V and 1 base from J, with 20 bases between. CDR1 is LNHDA, CDR2 SQIVND, per germline (reference sequence). The CDR3 runs 17 residues. This chain's CDR3 is CASSYRDSRPFNYGYTF. DNA of the CDR3: TGTGCCAGTAGTTACCGGGACTCCCGTCCCTTTAACTATGGCTACACCTTC.

The chain is built from TRBV28 and TRBJ2-3; perhaps TRBD1 as D (6 bases). The germline V gene encodes CDR1 MDHEN and CDR2 SYDVKM. The V end was cut by 11 bases, the J end by 0 bases, with 9 bases between. The CDR3 has 12 amino acids. DNA of the CDR3: TGTGCCGCAGGGGACAGCACAGATACGCAGTATTTT. Residues: CAAGDSTDTQYF.

The chain employs TRBV24-1 and TRBJ2-5, with D tentatively TRBD2 (5 bases). The V gene's germline CDR1 is KGHDR and CDR2 SFDVKD. Trimming took off 9 bases at V and 0 bases at J, with 13 bases between the two ends. The CDR3 is 14 residues long. The CDR3 reads CATPLTRDQETQYF. The CDR3 DNA is TGTGCCACCCCCCTGACGCGGGACCAAGAGACCCAGTACTTC.

The chain recombines TRBV3-1 (or the pseudogene TRBV3-2) with TRBJ2-5; 7 bases agree with TRBD1. Germline lookup yields CDR1 LGHDT and CDR2 YNNKEL (reference sequence). This CDR3 has 14 residues. The junction had 2 bases not matched to a gene; V was cut back by 3 bases and J by 1 base. CDR3 protein: CASSQRTGQETQYF. The CDR3 nucleotides read TGTGCCAGCAGCCAGAGGACAGGCCAAGAGACCCAGTACTTC.

This sequence joins TRBV10-3 and TRBJ2-1, with 10 bases fitting TRBD1. Germline assignment: CDR1 ENHRY and CDR2 SYGVKD. The ends lost 8 bases at V and 9 bases at J; junction bases unmatched: 13. This CDR3 is 15 amino acids long. For the CDR3, the DNA is TGTGCCATCTCCTCCGGGACAGGGGACCTCGGTGAGCAGTTCTTC. Translated: CAISSGTGDLGEQFF.